These 9 T cell receptor beta chains originate from one sample sequenced in a study of early stage breast cancer tumors. The assay was immunoSEQ multiplex PCR, and TCRdb's table has in-frame clones only and misses some. Found here are tens of thousands of clones, 80% to 95% of them singletons; the top ten hold approximately 5%. Sequencing input: blood. These receptors came from a person between 65 and 79 years old with breast cancer.

This chain joins TRBV6-5 and TRBJ2-5; a weak D match, TRBD2 (6 bases). Trimming left V 0 bases short and J 7 bases short, with 18 bases between. The CDR3 is 16 residues long. The germline gives CDR1 MNHEY, CDR2 SVGAGI. In DNA, the CDR3 is TGTGCCAGCAGTTACTCAGGCGGGGTGACGTCGGCGACCCAGTACTTC. Protein product: CASSYSGGVTSATQYF.

The chain employs TRBV10-3 and TRBJ2-1; 10 nucleotides line up with TRBD2. V was clipped by 10 bases and J by 6 bases; unmatched bases: 9. The CDR3 sequence is 14 residues long. The V gene's germline CDR1 is ENHRY and CDR2 SYGVKD. The CDR3 DNA is TGTGCCACCGCCCCGGGACTAGCGACCAATGAGCAGTTCTTC. Its translation is CATAPGLATNEQFF.

V usage is TRBV5-1 and J usage is TRBJ2-3, with D hard to call. This CDR3 is built from 15 residues. The ends were cut back, 0 bases at V and 1 base at J, with 9 bases in the middle. Per the germline V gene, CDR1 is SGHRS and CDR2 is YFSETQ. CDR3 coding DNA: TGCGCCAGCAGCTTGGGGCAGGTCCGCACAGATACGCAGTATTTT. Translated: CASSLGQVRTDTQYF.

The count of this clone is one. The gene calls are TRBV10-2 and TRBJ2-7, with TRBD2 matching 8 bases. Unmatched junction bases numbered 4, after V lost 4 bases and J lost 2 bases. Germline V gene lookup returns CDR1 WSHSY and CDR2 SAAADI. This CDR3 has 14 residues. The CDR3 DNA reads as TGCGCCAGCAGTGCTCTGCGGGGGGCCTACGAGCAGTACTTC. This encodes CASSALRGAYEQYF.

V usage is TRBV5-4 and J usage is TRBJ1-1; D is ambiguous. V lost 4 bases to trimming and J lost 1 base, with 11 bases between them. Per germline, CDR1 SGHNT and CDR2 YYREEE (reference sequence). CDR3 size: 14 residues. The DNA for the CDR3 is TGTGCCAGCAGCCTGGATGAGAAGAACACTGAAGCTTTCTTT. It yields the protein CASSLDEKNTEAFF.

J is TRBJ2-3 and V is TRBV6-6; the D gene is possibly TRBD2 (6 bases). The ends were cut back, 3 bases at V and 1 base at J, with 14 bases in the middle. Germline V gene lookup returns CDR1 MNHNY and CDR2 SVGAGI (reference sequence). The CDR3 is made up of 16 amino acids. CDR3 region: CASSYLLRDGTDTQYF. DNA of the CDR3: TGTGCCAGCAGTTATCTTCTGCGGGACGGCACAGATACGCAGTATTTT.

The chain combines TRBV7-8 with TRBJ1-1, with unresolved D. V lost 1 base and J 1 base, leaving 7 bases between the germline ends. This CDR3 has 14 residues. The germline CDR1 and CDR2 sequences are SGHVS and FQNEAQ. The CDR3 coding sequence is TGTGCCAGCAGCTTAGGGTCGGGGAACACTGAAGCTTTCTTT. This translates into CASSLGSGNTEAFF.

V is TRBV25-1 and J is TRBJ2-7; TRBD2 matches 8 bases. The CDR3 spans 15 residues. The V and J ends lost 6 bases and 3 bases, in that order; junction bases with no gene match: 10. The germline V gene encodes CDR1 MGHDK and CDR2 SYGVNS. The CDR3: CASSGITSGDYEQYF. The CDR3 DNA is TGTGCCAGCAGCGGGATTACTAGCGGAGACTACGAGCAGTACTTC.

This clone appeared once. V and J are TRBV7-9 and TRBJ1-2, with 7 nucleotides matching TRBD1. Trimming at V came to 5 bases and at J to 2 bases, leaving 5 bases not matched to a gene. The CDR3 consists of 14 residues. Looked up from germline, CDR1 is SEHNR and CDR2 is FQNEAQ (reference sequence). CDR3 in amino acids: CASSPGQENYGYTF. In DNA form, the CDR3 reads TGTGCCAGCAGCCCAGGACAGGAAAACTATGGCTACACCTTC. Full variable domain (outside the CDR3, taken from reference TRBV7-9 and TRBJ1-2): DTGVSQNPRHKITKRGQNVTFRCDPISEHNRLYWYRQTLGQGPEFLTYFQNEAQLEKSRLLSDRFSAERPKGSFSTLEIQRTEQGDSAMYLCASSPGQENYGYTFGSGTRLTVV.